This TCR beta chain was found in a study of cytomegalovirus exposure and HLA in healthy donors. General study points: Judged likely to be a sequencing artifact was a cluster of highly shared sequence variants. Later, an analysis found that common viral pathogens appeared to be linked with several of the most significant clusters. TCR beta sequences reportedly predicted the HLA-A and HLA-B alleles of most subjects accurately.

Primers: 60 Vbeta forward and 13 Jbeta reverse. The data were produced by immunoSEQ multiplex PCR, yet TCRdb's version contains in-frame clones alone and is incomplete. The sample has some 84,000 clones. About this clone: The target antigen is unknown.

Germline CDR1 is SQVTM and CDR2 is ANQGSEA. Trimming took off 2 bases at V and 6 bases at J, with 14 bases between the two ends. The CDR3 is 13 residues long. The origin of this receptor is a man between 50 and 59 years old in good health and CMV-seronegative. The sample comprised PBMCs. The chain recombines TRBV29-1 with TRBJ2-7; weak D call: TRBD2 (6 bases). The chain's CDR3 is CSVESAGRSEQYF. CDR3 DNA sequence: TGCAGCGTTGAAAGCGCAGGGAGGAGCGAGCAGTACTTC.